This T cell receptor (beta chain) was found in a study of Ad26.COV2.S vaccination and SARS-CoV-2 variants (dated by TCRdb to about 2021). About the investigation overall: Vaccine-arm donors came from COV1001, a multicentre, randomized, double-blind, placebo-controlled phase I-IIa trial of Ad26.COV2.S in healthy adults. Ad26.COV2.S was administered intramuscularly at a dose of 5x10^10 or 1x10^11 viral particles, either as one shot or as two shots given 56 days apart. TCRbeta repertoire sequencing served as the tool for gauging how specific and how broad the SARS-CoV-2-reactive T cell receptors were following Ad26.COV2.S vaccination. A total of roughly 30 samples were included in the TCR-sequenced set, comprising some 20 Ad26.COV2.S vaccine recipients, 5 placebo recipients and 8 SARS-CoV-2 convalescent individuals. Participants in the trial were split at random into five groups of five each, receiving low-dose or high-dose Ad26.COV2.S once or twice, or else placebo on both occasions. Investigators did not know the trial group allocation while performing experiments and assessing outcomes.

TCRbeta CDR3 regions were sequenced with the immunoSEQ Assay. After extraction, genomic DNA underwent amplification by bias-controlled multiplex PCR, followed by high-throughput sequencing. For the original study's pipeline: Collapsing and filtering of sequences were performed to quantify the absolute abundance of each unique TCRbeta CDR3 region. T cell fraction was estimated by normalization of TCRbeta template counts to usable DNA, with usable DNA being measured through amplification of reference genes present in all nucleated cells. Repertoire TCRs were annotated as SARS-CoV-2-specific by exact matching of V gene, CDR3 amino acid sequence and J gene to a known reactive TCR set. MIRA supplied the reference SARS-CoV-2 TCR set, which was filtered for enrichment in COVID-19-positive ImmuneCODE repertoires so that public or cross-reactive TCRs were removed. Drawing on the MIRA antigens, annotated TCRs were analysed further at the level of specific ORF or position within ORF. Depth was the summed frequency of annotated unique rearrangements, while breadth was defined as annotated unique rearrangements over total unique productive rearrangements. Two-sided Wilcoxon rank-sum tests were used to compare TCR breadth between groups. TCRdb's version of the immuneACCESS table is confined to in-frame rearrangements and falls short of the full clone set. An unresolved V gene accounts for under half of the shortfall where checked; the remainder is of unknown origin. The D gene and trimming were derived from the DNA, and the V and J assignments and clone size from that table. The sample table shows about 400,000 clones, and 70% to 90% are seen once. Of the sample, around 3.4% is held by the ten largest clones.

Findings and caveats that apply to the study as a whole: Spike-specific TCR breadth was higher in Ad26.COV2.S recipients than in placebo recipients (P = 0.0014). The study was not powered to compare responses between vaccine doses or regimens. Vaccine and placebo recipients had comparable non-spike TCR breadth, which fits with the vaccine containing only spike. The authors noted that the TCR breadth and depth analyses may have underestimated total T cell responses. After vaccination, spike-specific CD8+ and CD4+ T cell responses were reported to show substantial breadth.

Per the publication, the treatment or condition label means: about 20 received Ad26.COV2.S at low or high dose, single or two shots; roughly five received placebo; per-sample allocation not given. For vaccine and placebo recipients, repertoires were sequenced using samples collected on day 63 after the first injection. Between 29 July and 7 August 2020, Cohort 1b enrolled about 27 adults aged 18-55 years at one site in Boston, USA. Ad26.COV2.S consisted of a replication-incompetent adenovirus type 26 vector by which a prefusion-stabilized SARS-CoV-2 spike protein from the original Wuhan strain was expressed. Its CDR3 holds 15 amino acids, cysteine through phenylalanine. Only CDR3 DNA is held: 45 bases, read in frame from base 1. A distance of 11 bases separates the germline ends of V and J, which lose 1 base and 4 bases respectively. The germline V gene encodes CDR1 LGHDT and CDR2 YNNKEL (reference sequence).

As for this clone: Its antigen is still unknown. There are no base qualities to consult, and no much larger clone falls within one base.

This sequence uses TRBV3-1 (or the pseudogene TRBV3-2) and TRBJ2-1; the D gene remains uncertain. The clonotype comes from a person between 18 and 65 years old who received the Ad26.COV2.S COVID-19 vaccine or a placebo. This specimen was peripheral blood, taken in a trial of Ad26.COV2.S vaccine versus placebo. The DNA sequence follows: TGTGCCAGCAGCCAAGGAAGTTCAGCGTACAATGAGCAGTTCTTC. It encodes CASSQGSSAYNEQFF.